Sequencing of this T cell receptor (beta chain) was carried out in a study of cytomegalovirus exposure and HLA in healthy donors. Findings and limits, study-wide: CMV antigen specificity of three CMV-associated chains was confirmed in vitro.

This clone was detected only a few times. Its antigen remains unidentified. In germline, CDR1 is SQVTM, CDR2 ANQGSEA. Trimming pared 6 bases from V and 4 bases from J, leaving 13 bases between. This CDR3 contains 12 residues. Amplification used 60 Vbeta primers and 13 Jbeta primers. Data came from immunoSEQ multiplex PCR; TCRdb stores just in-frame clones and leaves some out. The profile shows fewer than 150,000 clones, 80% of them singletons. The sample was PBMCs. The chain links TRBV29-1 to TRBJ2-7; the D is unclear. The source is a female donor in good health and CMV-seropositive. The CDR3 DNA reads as TGCAGCGTCCGTTCGGGTAGATACGAGCAGTACTTC. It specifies CSVRSGRYEQYF.